A single sample gave rise to the 20 T cell receptor beta chains below, sequenced in a study of PD-L1 blockade in urothelial cancer (dated by TCRdb to 2015 to 2018). This specimen's time point label, per the study, means: pretreatment peripheral blood. Library creation used the immunoSEQ multiplex PCR assay. TCRdb provides this immuneACCESS table in a form limited to in-frame rearrangements. Some clones are lacking; in checked studies, under half of them reflect an unresolved V gene, and why the rest are absent is not known. The sample yields tens of thousands of clones; about 90% were counted once. Of the sample, around 1.6% falls within the top ten clones. The starting material was PBMCs, obtained around atezolizumab (anti-PD-L1) treatment. The source is a man aged 55 to 69 with urothelial cancer.

The genes are TRBV28 and TRBJ2-6, with D possibly being TRBD2 (5 bases). Between the trimmed V and J ends, which lost 7 bases and 1 base, there was a span of 11 bases. The V gene's germline CDR1 is MDHEN and CDR2 SYDVKM. The length of the CDR3 is 15 residues. CDR3 sequence reads: CASTSGGSGANVLTF. The CDR3 DNA follows: TGTGCCAGCACCTCAGGAGGTTCTGGGGCCAACGTCCTGACTTTC.

The J gene is TRBJ2-1, the V gene TRBV5-1; weak D call: TRBD2 (7 bases). The germline V gene encodes CDR1 SGHRS and CDR2 YFSETQ. This CDR3 has 16 amino acids. V lost 0 bases and J lost 0, with 10 bases in between. CDR3 nucleotides: TGCGCCAGCAGCTTGGCGGGGGGCCGCTCCTACAATGAGCAGTTCTTC. Translating gives CASSLAGGRSYNEQFF.

The J gene is TRBJ2-7, the V gene TRBV7-8; D possibly corresponds to TRBD2 (5 bases). Germline V gene lookup returns CDR1 SGHVS and CDR2 FQNEAQ. This CDR3 spans 15 amino acids. V was pared by 5 bases and J by 0 bases, with 14 bases between. The CDR3: CASSHPGWDSYEQYF. CDR3 bases: TGTGCCAGCAGCCATCCGGGGTGGGACTCCTACGAGCAGTACTTC.

The chain couples TRBV6-5 to TRBJ1-2, with 7 bases fitting TRBD1. Germline values: CDR1 MNHEY, CDR2 SVGAGI. V was pared by 6 bases and J by 0 bases, with 4 bases of the junction left unmatched. This CDR3 has 14 amino acids. The CDR3 DNA reads TGTGCCAGCAGAAAACAGGGGACTAACTATGGCTACACCTTC. Its translation is CASRKQGTNYGYTF.

The V gene is TRBV2, the J gene TRBJ1-2; D remains ambiguous. V was trimmed by 7 bases and J by 4 bases, leaving 16 bases between them. The CDR3 has 14 amino acids. Germline CDR1 is SNHLY and CDR2 is FYNNEI. CDR3: CASMPDSTIYGYTF. The CDR3 DNA reads as TGTGCCAGCATGCCGGACTCCACTATCTATGGCTACACCTTC.

This chain links TRBV7-2 with TRBJ2-1; 8 bases map to TRBD1. J was trimmed by 6 bases and V by 5 bases; bases with no gene match: 9. Germline-derived CDR1 and CDR2 are SGHTA and FQGNSA. This CDR3 comprises 15 residues. In DNA form, the CDR3 reads TGTGCCAGCAGCCCACCGGGACAGGTCGGCAATGAGCAGTTCTTC. It codes for CASSPPGQVGNEQFF.

The chain is built from TRBV4-1 and TRBJ1-4; tentatively, D is TRBD1 (5 bases). The CDR3 is 13 residues long. CDR1 is MGHRA, CDR2 YSYEKL, per germline. The ends were cut back, 4 bases at V and 4 bases at J, with 7 bases in the middle. CDR3 nucleotides: TGCGCCAGCAGCCGGACATATAATGAAAAACTGTTTTTT. Protein sequence: CASSRTYNEKLFF.

This sequence joins TRBV2 and TRBJ2-1; 10 bases fit TRBD2. The CDR3 totals 14 residues. V shed 7 bases, J shed 0 bases, and the junction held 0 bases outside the gene matches. Looked up from germline, CDR1 is SNHLY and CDR2 is FYNNEI. In DNA form, the CDR3 reads TGTGCCAGCAAGCGGGGGGGCTCCTACAATGAGCAGTTCTTC. As protein: CASKRGGSYNEQFF.

The chain couples TRBV15 to TRBJ1-3; D unclear. The CDR3 sequence is 18 residues long. The V gene lost 0 bases and the J gene lost 3 bases, with 18 bases spanning the gap. Germline loops: CDR1 LNHNV, CDR2 YYDKDF (reference sequence). The DNA for the CDR3 is TGTGCCACCAGCAGAGATCCGGCGGGCCAGTTAATTGGAAACACCATATATTTT. Amino acids: CATSRDPAGQLIGNTIYF.

By share, this clone counts as medium-sized. The chain joins TRBV29-1 to TRBJ1-2, with D hard to call. V lost 7 bases and J lost 4, with 22 bases in between. CDR1 is SQVTM and CDR2 is ANQGSEA in the germline V gene. The CDR3 extends over 15 amino acids. The CDR3 loop is CSALKWEKEGYGYTF. The CDR3 region has the DNA TGCAGCGCCCTGAAGTGGGAAAAAGAGGGCTATGGCTACACCTTC.

The V and J genes are TRBV15 and TRBJ2-5; D is unclear. The CDR3 is 11 residues long. The V and J ends lost 1 base and 5 bases respectively, with 2 bases between them. Germline V gene lookup returns CDR1 LNHNV and CDR2 YYDKDF (reference sequence). The chain's CDR3 is CATSRAETQYF. The DNA for the CDR3 is TGTGCCACCAGCAGAGCGGAGACCCAGTACTTC.

The chain couples TRBV19 to TRBJ2-1, with 9 bases matching TRBD2. CDR1 LNHDA and CDR2 SQIVND come from the germline V gene (reference sequence). V shed 0 bases, J shed 1 base, and the junction held 7 bases outside the gene matches. CDR3 length: 18 amino acids. The CDR3 DNA reads as TGTGCCAGTAGTATAGAGGGTAGCGGGAGTGCGTCCTACAATGAGCAGTTCTTC. Translation: CASSIEGSGSASYNEQFF.

The chain recombines TRBV7-2 with TRBJ2-4; 14 bases fit TRBD2. The CDR3 contains 19 residues. The V gene end was trimmed by 5 bases and the J gene end by 1 base; junction bases not matched to a gene: 10. CDR1 SGHTA and CDR2 FQGNSA come from the germline V gene. The CDR3 DNA reads TGTGCCAGCAGCCCTAAGACTAGCGGGGGGGCCAAGGCCAAAAACATTCAGTACTTC. The encoded protein is CASSPKTSGGAKAKNIQYF.

V is TRBV11-2 and J is TRBJ2-5; 7 nucleotides match TRBD1. The J segment lost 3 bases and the V segment lost 4 bases, leaving 8 bases of the junction unmatched. There are 15 residues in the CDR3. In germline, CDR1 is SGHAT, CDR2 FQNNGV. The CDR3 coding sequence is TGTGCCAGCAGCTACGGGACAGTAGTGGAAGAGACCCAGTACTTC. Translated, it gives CASSYGTVVEETQYF.

This chain links TRBV18 with TRBJ2-7, with 7 bases that match TRBD1. From germline, CDR1 is KGHSH and CDR2 LQKENI. This CDR3 spans 16 amino acids. After removal of 0 bases from V and 1 base from J, the junction contained 6 bases not matched to a gene. The CDR3 here is CASSPPSPTGSYEQYF. The CDR3 nucleotides are TGTGCCAGCTCACCACCCTCGCCGACAGGGTCCTACGAGCAGTACTTC.

This chain links TRBV9 with TRBJ2-5, with 10 bases identical to TRBD2. The CDR3 totals 16 residues. The V gene's germline CDR1 is SGDLS and CDR2 YYNGEE. Germline trimming cut 0 bases from V and 5 bases from J; bases unmatched to any gene: 7. This chain's CDR3 is CASSVASSGGQETQYF. The CDR3 nucleotides read TGTGCCAGCAGCGTAGCTTCTAGCGGGGGTCAGGAGACCCAGTACTTC.

The gene calls are TRBV10-1 and TRBJ1-1, with D perhaps TRBD1 (5 bases). With 5 bases removed from V and 7 bases from J, the gap between germline ends came to 20 bases. Germline V gene lookup returns CDR1 WNHNN and CDR2 SYGVQD (reference sequence). The CDR3 extends over 15 amino acids. CDR3 bases: TGCGCCAGCAGTCGCGGTCAGGGCGGCCTATATGAAGCTTTCTTT. It translates to CASSRGQGGLYEAFF.

J is TRBJ1-2 and V is TRBV5-4, with 8 bases fitting TRBD1. This CDR3 has 15 amino acids. Germline V gene data show CDR1 as SGHNT and CDR2 as YYREEE (reference sequence). With V trimmed by 0 bases and J by 1 base, 2 bases remained unmatched. The CDR3 is CASSLAGGSNYGYTF. CDR3 DNA sequence: TGTGCCAGCAGCTTGGCAGGGGGCAGTAACTATGGCTACACCTTC. Looking up the rest from reference TRBV5-4 and TRBJ1-2 gives the full variable domain: ETGVTQSPTHLIKTRGQQVTLRCSSQSGHNTVSWYQQALGQGPQFIFQYYREEENGRGNFPPRFSGLQFPNYSSELNVNALELDDSALYLCASSLAGGSNYGYTFGSGTRLTVV.

The chain has TRBV5-1 and TRBJ2-5, with a tentative D call TRBD1 (6 bases). Trimming left V 4 bases short and J 5 bases short, with 12 bases between. The CDR3 has 13 amino acids. Germline lookup yields CDR1 SGHRS and CDR2 YFSETQ. The CDR3 region has the DNA TGCGCCAGCAGCATACAGGGCACCGAGACCCAGTACTTC. This translates into CASSIQGTETQYF.

Worth noting for this clone: The sample contains more than one DNA sequence encoding this CDR3. CDR3 sequence (DNA): TGTGCCAGTAGTATAGACATTAATCAGCCCCAGCATTTT. Its translation is CASSIDINQPQHF. The genes are TRBV19 and TRBJ1-5; no definite D call. Trimming removed 0 bases from V and 4 bases from J, with 4 bases in between. This CDR3 comprises 13 residues. Germline CDR1 reads LNHDA; CDR2 reads SQIVND (reference sequence).